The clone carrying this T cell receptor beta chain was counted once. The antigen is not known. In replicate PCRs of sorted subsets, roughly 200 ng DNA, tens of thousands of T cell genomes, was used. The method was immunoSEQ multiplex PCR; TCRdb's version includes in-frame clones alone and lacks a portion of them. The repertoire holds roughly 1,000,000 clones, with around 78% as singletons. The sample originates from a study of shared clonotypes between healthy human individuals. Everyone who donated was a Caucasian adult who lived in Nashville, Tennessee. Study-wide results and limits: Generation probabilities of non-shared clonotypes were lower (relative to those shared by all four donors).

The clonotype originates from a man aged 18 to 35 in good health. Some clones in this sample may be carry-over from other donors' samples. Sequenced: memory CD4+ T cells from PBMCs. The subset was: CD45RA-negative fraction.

The CDR3 is CASRLGERGNEKLFF. The CDR3, as DNA: TGTGCCAGCAGGCTGGGGGAAAGGGGTAATGAAAAACTGTTTTTT. The gene calls are TRBV2 and TRBJ1-4, with D possibly TRBD1 on 5 matching bases. The CDR3 extends over 15 amino acids. The germline gives CDR1 SNHLY, CDR2 FYNNEI. The V end was cut by 6 bases, the J end by 4 bases, with 15 bases between.